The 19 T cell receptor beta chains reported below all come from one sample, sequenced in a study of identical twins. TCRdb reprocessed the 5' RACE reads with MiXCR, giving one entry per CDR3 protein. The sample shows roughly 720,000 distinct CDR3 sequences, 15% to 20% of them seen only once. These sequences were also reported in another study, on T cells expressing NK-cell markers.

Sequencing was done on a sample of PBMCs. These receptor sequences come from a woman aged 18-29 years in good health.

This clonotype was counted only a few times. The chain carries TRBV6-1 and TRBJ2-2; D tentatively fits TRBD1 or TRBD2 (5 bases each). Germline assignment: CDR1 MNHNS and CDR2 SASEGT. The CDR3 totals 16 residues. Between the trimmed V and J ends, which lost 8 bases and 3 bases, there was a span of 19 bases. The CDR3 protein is CASLSTGTSYTGELFF. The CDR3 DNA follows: TGTGCCAGCCTAAGCACCGGGACCAGTTACACCGGGGAGCTGTTTTTT.

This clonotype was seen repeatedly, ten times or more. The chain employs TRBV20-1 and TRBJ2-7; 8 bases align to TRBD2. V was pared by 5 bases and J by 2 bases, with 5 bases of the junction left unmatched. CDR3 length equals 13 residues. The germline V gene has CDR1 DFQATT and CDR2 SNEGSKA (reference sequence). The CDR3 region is CSALRGGTYEQYF. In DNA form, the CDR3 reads TGCAGTGCTCTACGGGGGGGGACCTACGAGCAGTACTTC.

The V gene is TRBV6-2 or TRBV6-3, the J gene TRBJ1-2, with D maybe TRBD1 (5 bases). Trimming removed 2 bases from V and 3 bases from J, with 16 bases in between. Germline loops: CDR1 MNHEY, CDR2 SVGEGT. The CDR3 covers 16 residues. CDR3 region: CASSYDQYQGDYGYTF. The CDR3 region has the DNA TGTGCCAGCAGTTACGACCAATATCAGGGCGACTATGGCTACACCTTC.

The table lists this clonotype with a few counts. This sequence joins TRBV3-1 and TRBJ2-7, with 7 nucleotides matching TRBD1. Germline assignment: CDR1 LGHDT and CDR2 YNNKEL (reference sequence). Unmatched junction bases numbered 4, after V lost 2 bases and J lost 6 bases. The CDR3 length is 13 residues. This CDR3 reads CASSQPGTAEQYF. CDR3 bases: TGTGCCAGCAGCCAACCTGGGACAGCCGAGCAGTACTTC.

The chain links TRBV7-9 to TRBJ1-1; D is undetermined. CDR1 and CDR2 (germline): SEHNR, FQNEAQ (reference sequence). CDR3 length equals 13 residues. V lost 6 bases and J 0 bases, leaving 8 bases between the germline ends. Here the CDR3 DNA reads TGTGCCAGCAGACAACGCATGAACACTGAAGCTTTCTTT. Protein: CASRQRMNTEAFF.

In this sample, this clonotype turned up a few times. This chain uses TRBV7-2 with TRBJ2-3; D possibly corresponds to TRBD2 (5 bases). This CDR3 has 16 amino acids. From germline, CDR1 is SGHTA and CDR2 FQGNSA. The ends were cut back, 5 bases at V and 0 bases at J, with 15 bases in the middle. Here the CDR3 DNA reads TGTGCCAGCAGCCCCGGCGGGCGGAGTAGCACAGATACGCAGTATTTT. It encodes CASSPGGRSSTDTQYF.

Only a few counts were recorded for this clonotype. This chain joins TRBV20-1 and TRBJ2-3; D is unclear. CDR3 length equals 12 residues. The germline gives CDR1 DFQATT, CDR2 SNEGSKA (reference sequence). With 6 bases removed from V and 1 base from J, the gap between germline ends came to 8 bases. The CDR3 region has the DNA TGCAGTGCGGGGTGGGGCACAGATACGCAGTATTTT. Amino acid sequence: CSAGWGTDTQYF.

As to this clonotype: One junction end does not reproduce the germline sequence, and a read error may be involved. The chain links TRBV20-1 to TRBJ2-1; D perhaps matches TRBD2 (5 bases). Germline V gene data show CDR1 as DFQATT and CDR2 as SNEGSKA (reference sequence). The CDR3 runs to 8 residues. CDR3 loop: CSASRGIF. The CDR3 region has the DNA TGCAGTGCTAGTCGGGGAATCTTC.

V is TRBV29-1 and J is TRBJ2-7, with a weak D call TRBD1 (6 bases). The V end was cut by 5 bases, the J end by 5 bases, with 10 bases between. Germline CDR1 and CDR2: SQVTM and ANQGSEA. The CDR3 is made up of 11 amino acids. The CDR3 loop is CSVNRDHEQYF. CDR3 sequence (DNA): TGCAGCGTTAACAGGGACCACGAGCAGTACTTC.

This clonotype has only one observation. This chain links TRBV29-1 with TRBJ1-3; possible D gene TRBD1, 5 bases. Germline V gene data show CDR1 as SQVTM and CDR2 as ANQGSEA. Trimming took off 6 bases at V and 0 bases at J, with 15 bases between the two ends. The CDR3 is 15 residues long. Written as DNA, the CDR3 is TGCAGCGTGACCGCTTGGCAGGGCTCTGGAAACACCATATATTTT. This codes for CSVTAWQGSGNTIYF.

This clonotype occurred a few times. CDR3 sequence: CASSEGQGYQPQHF. For the CDR3, the DNA is TGTGCCAGCAGCGAGGGACAGGGCTATCAGCCCCAGCATTTT. This chain uses TRBV9 with TRBJ1-5; 9 bases align to TRBD1. V shed 3 bases, J shed 5 bases, and the junction held 3 bases outside the gene matches. CDR3 length: 14 residues. The V gene's germline CDR1 is SGDLS and CDR2 YYNGEE.

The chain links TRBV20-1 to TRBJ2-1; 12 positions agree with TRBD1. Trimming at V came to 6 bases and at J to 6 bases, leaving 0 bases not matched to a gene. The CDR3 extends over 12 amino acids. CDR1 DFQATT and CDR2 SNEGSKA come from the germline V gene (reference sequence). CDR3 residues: CSAGQGANEQFF. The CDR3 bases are TGCAGTGCGGGACAGGGGGCCAATGAGCAGTTCTTC.

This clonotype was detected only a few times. CDR3 DNA sequence: TGTGCCAGCAGCTCAGTTCGCGGGACACCTCTTAACACCGGGGAGCTGTTTTTT. It codes for CASSSVRGTPLNTGELFF. The genes are TRBV3-1 and TRBJ2-2, with D possibly being TRBD1 or TRBD2 (6 bases each). The V gene lost 5 bases and the J gene lost 2 bases, with 21 bases spanning the gap. The CDR3 has 18 residues. Germline CDR1 reads LGHDT; CDR2 reads YNNKEL (reference sequence).

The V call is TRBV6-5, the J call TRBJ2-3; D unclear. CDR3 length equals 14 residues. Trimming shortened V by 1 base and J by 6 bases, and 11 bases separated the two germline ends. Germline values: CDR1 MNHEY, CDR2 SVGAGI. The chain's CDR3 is CASSYWAGLDTQYF. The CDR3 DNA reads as TGTGCCAGCAGTTACTGGGCCGGGTTGGATACGCAGTATTTT.

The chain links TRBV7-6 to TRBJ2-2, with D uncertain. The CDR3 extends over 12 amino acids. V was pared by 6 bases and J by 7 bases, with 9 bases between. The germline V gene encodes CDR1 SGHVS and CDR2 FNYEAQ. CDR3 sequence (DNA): TGTGCCAGCAGAGGTGAAAGCGGGGAGCTGTTTTTT. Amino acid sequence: CASRGESGELFF.

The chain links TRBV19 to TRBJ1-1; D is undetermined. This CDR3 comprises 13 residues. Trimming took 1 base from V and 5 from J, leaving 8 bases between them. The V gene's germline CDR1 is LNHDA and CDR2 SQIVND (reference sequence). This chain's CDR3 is CASSIASFTEAFF. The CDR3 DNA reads TGTGCCAGTAGTATAGCTAGTTTTACTGAAGCTTTCTTT.

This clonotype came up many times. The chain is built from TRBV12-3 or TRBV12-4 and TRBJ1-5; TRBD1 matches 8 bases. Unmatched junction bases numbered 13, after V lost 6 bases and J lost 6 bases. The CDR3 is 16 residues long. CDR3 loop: CASRVNSGGESQPQHF. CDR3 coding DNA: TGTGCCAGCAGGGTTAATTCAGGGGGCGAAAGTCAGCCCCAGCATTTT.

The CDR3 protein is CASSKPGLAIEQFF. CDR3 bases: TGTGCCAGCAGTAAACCAGGACTAGCTATTGAGCAGTTCTTC. The rearrangement uses TRBV6-2 or TRBV6-3 and TRBJ2-1; TRBD2 matches 8 bases. CDR1 is MNHEY and CDR2 is SVGEGT in the germline V gene. The CDR3 contains 14 residues. With V trimmed by 5 bases and J by 9 bases, 9 bases remained unmatched.

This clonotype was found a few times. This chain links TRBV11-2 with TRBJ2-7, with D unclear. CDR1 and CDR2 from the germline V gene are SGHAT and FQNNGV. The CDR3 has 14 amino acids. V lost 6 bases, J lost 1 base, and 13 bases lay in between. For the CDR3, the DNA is TGTGCCAGCAGAAGTTTATTGAGTTCCTACGAGCAGTACTTC. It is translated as CASRSLLSSYEQYF.